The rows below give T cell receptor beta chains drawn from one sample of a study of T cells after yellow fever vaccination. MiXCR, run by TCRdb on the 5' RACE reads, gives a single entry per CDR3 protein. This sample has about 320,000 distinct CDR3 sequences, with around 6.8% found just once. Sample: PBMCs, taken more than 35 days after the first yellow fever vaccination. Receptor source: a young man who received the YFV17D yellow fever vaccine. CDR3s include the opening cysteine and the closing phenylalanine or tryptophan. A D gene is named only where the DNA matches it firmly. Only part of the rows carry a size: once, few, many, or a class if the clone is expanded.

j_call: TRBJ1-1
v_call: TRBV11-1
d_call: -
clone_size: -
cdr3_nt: TGTGCCAGCAGCTTAGCGGCGGGGACTGAAGCTTTCTTT
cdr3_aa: CASSLAAGTEAFF

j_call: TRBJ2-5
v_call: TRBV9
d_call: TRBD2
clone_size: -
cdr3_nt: TGTGCCAGCAGCGTAGAACTAGCGGGGGTAGAGACCCAGTACTTC
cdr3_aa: CASSVELAGVETQYF

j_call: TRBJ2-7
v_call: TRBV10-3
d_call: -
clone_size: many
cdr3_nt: TGTGCCATCAGTGAGTCGAATATGGTCTCCTACGAGCAGTACTTC
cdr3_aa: CAISESNMVSYEQYF

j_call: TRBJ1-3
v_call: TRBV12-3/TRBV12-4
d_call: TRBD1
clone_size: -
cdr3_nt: TGTGCCAGCAGTTTTCAGGGACAGGTAGACACCATATATTTT
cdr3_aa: CASSFQGQVDTIYF

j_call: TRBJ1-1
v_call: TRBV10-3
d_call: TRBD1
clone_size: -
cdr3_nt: TGTGCCATCAGAGACAGGGGGAACACTGAAGCTCTCTTT
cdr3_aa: CAIRDRGNTEALF

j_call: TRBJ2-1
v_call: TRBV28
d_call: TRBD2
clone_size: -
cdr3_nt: TGTGCCAGCAGTTGGGGGGGATCCTACAATGAGCAGTTCTTC
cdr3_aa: CASSWGGSYNEQFF

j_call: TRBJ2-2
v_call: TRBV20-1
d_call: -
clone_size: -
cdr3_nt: TGCAGTGCTAGAGACTACCAGGGGATGGGCGGGGAGCTGTTTTTT
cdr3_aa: CSARDYQGMGGELFF

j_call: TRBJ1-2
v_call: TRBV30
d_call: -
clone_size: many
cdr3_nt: TGTGCCTGGAGTGTCGGCGGTGGCTACACCTTC
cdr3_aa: CAWSVGGGYTF

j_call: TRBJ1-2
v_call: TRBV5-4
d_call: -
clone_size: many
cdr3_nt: TGTGCCAGCAGCTCAGGCAGGATATCTAACTATGGCTACACCTTC
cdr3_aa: CASSSGRISNYGYTF

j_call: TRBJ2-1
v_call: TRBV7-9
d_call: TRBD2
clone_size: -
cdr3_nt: TGTGCCAGCAGCTTAATCCTAGCGGGGAAACCCAATGAGCAGTTCTTC
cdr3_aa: CASSLILAGKPNEQFF

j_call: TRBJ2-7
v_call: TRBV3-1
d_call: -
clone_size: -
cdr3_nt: TGTGCCAGCAGCCAAGCAGGGCCCACGCCCTACGAGCAGTACTTC
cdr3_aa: CASSQAGPTPYEQYF

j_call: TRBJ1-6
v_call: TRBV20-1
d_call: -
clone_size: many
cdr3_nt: TGCAGTGCTAGGGTCGGGGGCGAAAATTCACCCCTCCACTTT
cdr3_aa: CSARVGGENSPLHF

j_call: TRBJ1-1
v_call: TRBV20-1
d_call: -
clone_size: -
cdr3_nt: TGCAGTGCTAGAGATTCCAGGGATAACACTGAAGCTTTCTTT
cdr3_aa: CSARDSRDNTEAFF

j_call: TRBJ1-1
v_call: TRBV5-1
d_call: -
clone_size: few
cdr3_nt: TGCGCCAGCAGCCCCTCCGTCCTAATGAACACTGAAGCTTTCTTT
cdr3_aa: CASSPSVLMNTEAFF

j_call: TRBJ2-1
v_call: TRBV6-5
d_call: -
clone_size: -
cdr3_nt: TGTGCCAGCAGTTACACCTCAGGGCCGGATGAGCAGTTCTTC
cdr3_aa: CASSYTSGPDEQFF

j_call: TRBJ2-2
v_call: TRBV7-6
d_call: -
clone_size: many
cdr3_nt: TGTGCCAGCATGAGGGCCACCGGGGAGCTGTTTTTT
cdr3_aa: CASMRATGELFF

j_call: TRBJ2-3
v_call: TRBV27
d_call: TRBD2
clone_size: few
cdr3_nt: TGTGCCAGCAGTTCCCTACTAGCGGGGGACCTCGCAGATACGCAGTATTTT
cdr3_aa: CASSSLLAGDLADTQYF

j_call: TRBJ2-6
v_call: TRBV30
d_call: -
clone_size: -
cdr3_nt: TGTGCCGAATCAGGATCTGGGGCCAACGTCCTGACTTTC
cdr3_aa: CAESGSGANVLTF

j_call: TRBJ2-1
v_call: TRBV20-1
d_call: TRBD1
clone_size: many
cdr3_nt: TGCAGTGCCCCCAGGACAGGGCTTGGGTCCTACAATGAGCAGTTCTTC
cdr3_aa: CSAPRTGLGSYNEQFF

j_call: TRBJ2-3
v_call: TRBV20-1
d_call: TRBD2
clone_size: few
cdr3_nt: TGCAGTGCTAGAGAAACTAGCGGGGGGGCCTATACGCAGTATTTT
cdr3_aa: CSARETSGGAYTQYF

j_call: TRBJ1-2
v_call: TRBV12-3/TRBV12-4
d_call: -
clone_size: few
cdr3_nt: TGTGCCAGCAGTTTAATCAGGGACTATGGCTACACCTTC
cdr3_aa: CASSLIRDYGYTF

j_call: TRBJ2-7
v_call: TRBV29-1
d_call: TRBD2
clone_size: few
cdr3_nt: TGCAGCGTTGAGGGAGGGACGAGCTCCTACGAGCAGTACTTC
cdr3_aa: CSVEGGTSSYEQYF

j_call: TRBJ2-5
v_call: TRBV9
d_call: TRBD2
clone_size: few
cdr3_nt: TGTGCCAGCAGCGTGAGCGGGGGGAACCCCCAAGAGACCCAGTACTTC
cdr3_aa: CASSVSGGNPQETQYF

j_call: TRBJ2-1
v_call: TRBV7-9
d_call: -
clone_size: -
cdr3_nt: TGTGCCATGAGCCCTAGGCTCATCTGCTACAATGAGCAGTTCTTC
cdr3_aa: CAMSPRLICYNEQFF

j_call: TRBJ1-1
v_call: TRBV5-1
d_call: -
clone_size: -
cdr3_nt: TGCGCCACCGGGGTAGATGGTGAGGTCACTGAAGCTTTCTTT
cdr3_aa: CATGVDGEVTEAFF

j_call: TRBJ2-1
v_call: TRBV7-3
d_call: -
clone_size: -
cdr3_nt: TGTACCAGCAGCTTAACGGTGGGGGGGCCGTACAATGAGCAGTTCTTC
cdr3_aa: CTSSLTVGGPYNEQFF

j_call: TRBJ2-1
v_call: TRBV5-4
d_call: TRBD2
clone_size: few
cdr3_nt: TGTGCCAGCAGCTTGCGACTAGCCTCCTACAATGAGCAGTTCTTC
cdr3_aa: CASSLRLASYNEQFF

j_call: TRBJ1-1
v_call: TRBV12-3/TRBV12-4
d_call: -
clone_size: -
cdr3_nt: TGTGCCAGCAGCTCGATAGGCACTGAAGCTTTCTTT
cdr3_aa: CASSSIGTEAFF

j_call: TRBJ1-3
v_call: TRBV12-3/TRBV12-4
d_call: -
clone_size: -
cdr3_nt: TGTGCCAGCAGTTTGATGGGTACTGGAAACACCATATATTTT
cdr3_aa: CASSLMGTGNTIYF

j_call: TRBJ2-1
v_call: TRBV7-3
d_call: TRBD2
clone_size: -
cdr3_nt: TGTGCCAGCAGCTTGGGACTAGATTACAATGAGCAGTTCTTC
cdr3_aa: CASSLGLDYNEQFF

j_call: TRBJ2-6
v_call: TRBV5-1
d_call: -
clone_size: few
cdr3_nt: TGCGCCAGCAGCTTTCCGGCCAGCTCTGGGGCCAACGTCCTGACTTTC
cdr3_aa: CASSFPASSGANVLTF

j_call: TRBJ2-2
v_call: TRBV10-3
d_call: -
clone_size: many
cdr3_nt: TGTGCCTCCGGGACTAACACCGGGGAGCTGTTTTTT
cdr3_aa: CASGTNTGELFF

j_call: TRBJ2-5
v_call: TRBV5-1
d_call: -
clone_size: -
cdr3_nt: TGCGCCAGCACAGTCGGGGGCTTACAAGAGACCCAGTACTTC
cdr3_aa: CASTVGGLQETQYF

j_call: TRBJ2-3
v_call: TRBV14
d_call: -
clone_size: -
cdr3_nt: TGTGCCAGCAGCCAAAATGGGGGCTCTAGCACAGATACGCAGTATTTT
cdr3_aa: CASSQNGGSSTDTQYF

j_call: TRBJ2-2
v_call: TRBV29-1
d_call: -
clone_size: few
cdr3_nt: TGCAGCGGGGGCAGGGGCGAGAACACCGGGGAGCTGTTTTTT
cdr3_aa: CSGGRGENTGELFF

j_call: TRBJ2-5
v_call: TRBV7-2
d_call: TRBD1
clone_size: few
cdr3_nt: TGTGCCAGCAGCTTAGGGGGACAGGGTCAAGAGACCCAGTACTTC
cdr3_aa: CASSLGGQGQETQYF

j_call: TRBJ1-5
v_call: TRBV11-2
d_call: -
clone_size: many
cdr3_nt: TGTGCCAGCAGCCCCCATAGGCAATATAGCAATCAGCCCCAGCATTTT
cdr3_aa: CASSPHRQYSNQPQHF

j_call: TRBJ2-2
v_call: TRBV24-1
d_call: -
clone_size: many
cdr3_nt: TGTGCCACCAGTGACGGGTCGAACACCGGGGAGCTGTTTTTT
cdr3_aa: CATSDGSNTGELFF

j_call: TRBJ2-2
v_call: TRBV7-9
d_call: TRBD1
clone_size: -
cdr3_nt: TGTGCCAGCAGCTTGCAGACGACAGGGTATGACGTCGGGGAGCTGTTTTTT
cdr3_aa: CASSLQTTGYDVGELFF

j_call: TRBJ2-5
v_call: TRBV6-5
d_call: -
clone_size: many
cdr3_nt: TGTGCCAGCAGTTACTCGTACGGGGAGACCCAGTACTTC
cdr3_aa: CASSYSYGETQYF

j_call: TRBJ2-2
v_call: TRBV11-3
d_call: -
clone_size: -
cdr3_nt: TGTGCCAGCAGCTTGGACAGTGGCGGGGAGCTGTTTTTT
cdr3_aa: CASSLDSGGELFF

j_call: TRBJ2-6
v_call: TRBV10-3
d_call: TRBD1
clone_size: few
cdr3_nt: TGTGCCATCAGCGATCCCCTCCAGGGGGCTTACCTCCGCTCTGGGGCCAACGTCCTGACTTTC
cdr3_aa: CAISDPLQGAYLRSGANVLTF

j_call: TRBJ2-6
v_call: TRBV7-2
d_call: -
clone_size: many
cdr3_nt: TGTGCCAGCAGCTTAACCGGGCGGGCCAACGTCCTGACTTTC
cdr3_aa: CASSLTGRANVLTF

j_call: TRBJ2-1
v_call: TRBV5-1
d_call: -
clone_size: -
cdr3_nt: TGCGCCAGCAACCTGGGTGGGTATTTTAGGACTGAGCAGTTCTTC
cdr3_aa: CASNLGGYFRTEQFF

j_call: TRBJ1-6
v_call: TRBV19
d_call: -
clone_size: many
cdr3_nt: TGTGCCAGTAGTATTCGCCCGTATAATTCACCCCTCCACTTT
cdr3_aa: CASSIRPYNSPLHF

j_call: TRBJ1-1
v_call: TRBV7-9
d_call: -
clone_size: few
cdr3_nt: TGTGCCAGCAGCTTAGAGAGTTGGACTGAAGCTTTCTTT
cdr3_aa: CASSLESWTEAFF